The count of the clone carrying this T cell receptor (beta chain) is one. Its target is not known. The assay was immunoSEQ multiplex PCR, and TCRdb's table has in-frame clones only and misses some. Counted here are roughly 21,000 clones, roughly 76% occurring once; the ten biggest clones make up 5.5% to 6.5%. CDR3 length equals 11 residues. V was shortened by 5 bases and J by 2 bases, with 3 bases between the two germline ends. The germline V gene has CDR1 SGHAT and CDR2 FQNNGV. The record originates from a study of immune evolution from preneoplasia to lung adenocarcinoma. Points from the study as a whole: Normal lung had the highest top T cell clone frequencies.

The source material was FFPE invasive lung adenocarcinoma tissue. The J gene is TRBJ2-5, the V gene TRBV11-2; no firm D call. The receptor was derived from a person aged 55-75 years with lung adenocarcinoma. This chain's CDR3 is CASSKQETQYF. In DNA, the CDR3 is TGTGCCAGCAGCAAACAAGAGACCCAGTACTTC.